These 30 T cell receptor beta chains originate from one sample sequenced in a study of metastatic and nonmetastatic thyroid tumors. Prior to thyroid surgery, none of the patients had received any treatment. Using MiXCR, TCRdb re-called clones from the PCR reads. Of 15,000 to 20,000 clones in the sample, around a fifth are singletons; the top ten hold roughly 22%. The sequenced material came from adjacent normal tissue. These receptors came from a female donor with papillary thyroid cancer or a benign thyroid nodule (not recorded which). Some clones in this sample may be carry-over from other donors' samples.

The chain uses TRBV27 and TRBJ1-1; D not certain. The length of the CDR3 is 17 residues. The V gene's germline CDR1 is MNHEY and CDR2 SMNVEV (reference sequence). V lost 1 base, J lost 4 bases, and 19 bases lay in between. The CDR3 sequence is CASSLLWDWIEGTEAFF. For the CDR3, the DNA is TGTGCCAGCAGTTTATTATGGGATTGGATCGAAGGCACTGAAGCTTTCTTT.

This clone was picked up a small number of times. The rearrangement joins TRBV27 to TRBJ2-1; maybe TRBD1 (5 bases). Deletions cut 0 bases from V and 10 bases from J, with 7 bases between. Germline loops: CDR1 MNHEY, CDR2 SMNVEV (reference sequence). The CDR3 has 12 residues. In DNA form, the CDR3 reads TGTGCCAGCAGTTTATCGGGGCGAGAGCAGTTCTTC. It translates to CASSLSGREQFF.

This clone was counted at least ten times. This chain links TRBV4-1 with TRBJ2-7; D remains ambiguous. Trimming took off 0 bases at V and 3 bases at J, with 12 bases between the two ends. Germline assignment: CDR1 MGHRA and CDR2 YSYEKL. The CDR3 contains 15 residues. The CDR3: CASSQERRTFYEQYF. DNA of the CDR3: TGCGCCAGCAGCCAAGAAAGGCGGACCTTCTACGAGCAGTACTTC.

J is TRBJ1-4 and V is TRBV7-9; 9 bases match TRBD1. The V segment lost 3 bases and the J segment 7 bases; nucleotides outside the gene matches: 9. CDR3 length: 16 residues. Germline CDR1 SEHNR, CDR2 FQNEAQ (reference sequence). In nucleotides, the CDR3 is TGTGCCAGCAGCTTTCCTGGGACAGGGTTAAGTGAAAAACTGTTTTTT. Translating gives CASSFPGTGLSEKLFF. Full variable domain (rest looked up from reference TRBV7-9 and TRBJ1-4): DTGVSQNPRHKITKRGQNVTFRCDPISEHNRLYWYRQTLGQGPEFLTYFQNEAQLEKSRLLSDRFSAERPKGSFSTLEIQRTEQGDSAMYLCASSFPGTGLSEKLFFGSGTQLSVL.

The sample holds a few counts of this clone. The rearrangement uses TRBV12-3 or TRBV12-4 and TRBJ2-7, with D perhaps TRBD1 or TRBD2 (5 bases each). The CDR3 is made up of 12 amino acids. V gave up 6 bases and J gave up 3 bases, with 9 bases separating them. The CDR3 region is CASRGDFYEQYF. CDR3 bases: TGTGCCAGCAGGGGGGATTTCTACGAGCAGTACTTC.

The V and J genes are TRBV19 and TRBJ1-2; maybe TRBD1 (5 bases). The germline V gene has CDR1 LNHDA and CDR2 SQIVND (reference sequence). The CDR3 sequence is 14 residues long. Trimming took 2 bases from V and 3 from J, leaving 10 bases between them. This chain's CDR3 is CASSIQGSDYGYTF. The CDR3 DNA reads as TGTGCCAGTAGTATACAGGGATCGGACTATGGCTACACCTTC.

The chain uses TRBV11-1 and TRBJ2-3; 8 positions match TRBD2. This CDR3 is built from 16 residues. The V gene's germline CDR1 is SGHAT and CDR2 FQDESV (reference sequence). The ends lost 0 bases at V and 5 bases at J; junction bases unmatched: 7. The CDR3 protein is CASSLAPGLDGDTQYF. In DNA, the CDR3 is TGTGCCAGCAGCTTAGCTCCGGGACTAGACGGAGATACGCAGTATTTT.

This clone showed up just a few times. V usage is TRBV24-1 and J usage is TRBJ2-5; 8 bases fit TRBD2. The CDR3 consists of 15 residues. Germline CDR1 and CDR2: KGHDR and SFDVKD. Trimming at V came to 3 bases and at J to 1 base, leaving 3 bases not matched to a gene. CDR3 sequence (DNA): TGTGCCACCAGTGATCGAACTAGCGGCCAAGAGACCCAGTACTTC. Its protein product is CATSDRTSGQETQYF.

This clone was recorded a few times. The chain links TRBV14 to TRBJ2-7; TRBD2 agrees at 7 bases. The germline V gene has CDR1 SGHDN and CDR2 FVKESK. The CDR3 runs to 14 residues. Trimming removed 5 bases from V and 1 base from J; junction bases left unmatched: 5. CDR3 nucleotides: TGTGCCAGCAGCTTCGGGGGGTCATCCTACGAGCAGTACTTC. Residues: CASSFGGSSYEQYF.

This clone was seen a handful of times. The genes are TRBV10-3 and TRBJ1-1; 9 bases line up with TRBD1. The CDR3 has 11 residues. Germline CDR1 and CDR2: ENHRY and SYGVKD. Losses at the gene ends were 6 bases for V and 10 bases for J; bases not matched to a gene: 3. The CDR3 region is CAISADRGAFF. The CDR3 DNA sequence: TGTGCCATCAGCGCGGACAGGGGAGCTTTCTTT.

V gene TRBV2 combines with J gene TRBJ2-7, with TRBD1 as a possible D gene (6 bases). Trimming cost V 3 bases and J 4 bases, with 7 bases left between them. The germline V gene encodes CDR1 SNHLY and CDR2 FYNNEI. This CDR3 has 12 amino acids. The CDR3 is CASSDTGYEQYF. The DNA of the CDR3 is TGTGCCAGCAGTGATACAGGGTACGAGCAGTACTTC.

This clone appeared a few times. The chain couples TRBV6-1 to TRBJ1-2; possibly TRBD1 for D (5 bases). Trimming stripped 6 bases from V and 5 bases from J, with 19 bases between. CDR1 and CDR2 (germline): MNHNS, SASEGT. The CDR3 is made up of 15 amino acids. DNA for the CDR3: TGTGCCAGCAGACCCGTACGCACAGGACTATATGGCTACACCTTC. Its translation: CASRPVRTGLYGYTF.

This clone was observed a few times. The V call is TRBV7-3, the J call TRBJ2-3; possible D gene TRBD2, 5 bases. The CDR3 totals 13 residues. The germline gives CDR1 SGHTA, CDR2 FQGTGA. V lost 8 bases and J 2 bases, leaving 11 bases between the germline ends. The chain's CDR3 is CASAGGNTDTQYF. CDR3 in DNA: TGTGCCAGCGCCGGAGGAAACACAGATACGCAGTATTTT.

The CDR3 region is CASGLAGGPIEQYF. The CDR3 region has the DNA TGTGCCAGCGGACTAGCGGGAGGGCCTATTGAGCAGTACTTC. The chain recombines TRBV18 with TRBJ2-7; 15 nucleotides agree with TRBD2. Germline loops: CDR1 KGHSH, CDR2 LQKENI. J was trimmed by 7 bases and V by 8 bases; bases with no gene match: 6. The CDR3 extends over 14 amino acids.

The chain combines TRBV20-1 with TRBJ2-7; D not resolved. Germline CDR1 is DFQATT and CDR2 is SNEGSKA (reference sequence). Trimming pared 5 bases from V and 3 bases from J, leaving 17 bases between. The CDR3 totals 14 residues. CDR3 in amino acids: CSASRHIGLYEQYF. CDR3 bases: TGCAGTGCTTCCAGACATATCGGGCTCTACGAGCAGTACTTC.

This clone was recorded at least ten times. The chain recombines TRBV6-1 with TRBJ2-7, with no clear D. Trimming cost V 6 bases and J 3 bases, with 15 bases left between them. Per the germline V gene, CDR1 is MNHNS and CDR2 is SASEGT. There are 14 residues in the CDR3. CDR3 nucleotides: TGTGCCAGCAGCAGCTACAAAGAACGCTACGAGCAGTACTTC. Amino acid sequence: CASSSYKERYEQYF.

The rearrangement links TRBV6-1 to TRBJ2-7; the D is unclear. There are 16 residues in the CDR3. Germline loops: CDR1 MNHNS, CDR2 SASEGT. CDR3 protein: CASSELASLTTYEQTV. The DNA for the CDR3 is TGTGCCAGCAGTGAACTGGCCAGCTTAACCACCTACGAGCAGACCGTC.

This rearrangement joins TRBV11-3 to TRBJ2-7; D uncertain. The CDR3 has 16 residues. V was pared by 4 bases and J by 4 bases, with 20 bases between. The germline CDR1 and CDR2 sequences are SGHNT and YENEEA. CDR3 sequence reads: CASSSGSGTAKYEQYF. DNA for the CDR3: TGTGCCAGCAGCTCCGGTAGTGGCACAGCAAAATACGAGCAGTACTTC. The full variable domain, completed using reference TRBV11-3 and TRBJ2-7, is EAGVVQSPRYKIIEKKQPVAFWCNPISGHNTLYWYLQNLGQGPELLIRYENEEAVDDSQLPKDRFSAERLKGVDSTLKIQPAELGDSAVYLCASSSGSGTAKYEQYFGPGTRLTVT.

There are a few counts of this clone. Other DNA variants within this sample encode the same CDR3. V is TRBV20-1 and J is TRBJ2-6, with unresolved D. There are 14 residues in the CDR3. The V and J ends lost 4 bases and 2 bases respectively, with 9 bases between them. CDR1 is DFQATT, CDR2 SNEGSKA, per germline (reference sequence). The CDR3 sequence is CSAKASTGANVLTF. In nucleotides, the CDR3 is TGCAGTGCTAAAGCATCGACTGGGGCCAACGTCCTGACTTTC.

The CDR3 protein is CASGPRSRGRSYEQYF. The DNA of the CDR3 is TGTGCCAGCGGCCCCCGCAGTCGGGGGCGGTCCTACGAGCAGTACTTC. The V gene is TRBV11-1, the J gene TRBJ2-7; perhaps D is TRBD1 or TRBD2 (6 bases each). This CDR3 region has 16 residues. Germline V gene sequence: CDR1 SGHAT, CDR2 FQDESV (reference sequence). Trimming took off 8 bases at V and 1 base at J, with 21 bases between the two ends.

This clone was counted between two and nine times. A junction end diverges from the germline sequence, so it may reflect a read error. The V and J genes are TRBV2 and TRBJ1-2; D unresolved. Germline V CDR1 and CDR2: SNHLY, FYNNEI. The CDR3 covers 12 residues. The CDR3 here is CASSEGSSGYTF. CDR3 in DNA: TGTGCCAGCAGCGAAGGGAGTTCGGGCTACACCTTC.

The chain combines TRBV24-1 with TRBJ2-3; 11 bases align to TRBD2. Per the germline V gene, CDR1 is KGHDR and CDR2 is SFDVKD. CDR3 length: 16 residues. V lost 5 bases and J lost 6; bases outside the gene matches: 9. In nucleotides, the CDR3 is TGTGCCACCAGTGTTAGGACTAGCGGGTCTGGGGATACGCAGTATTTT. Translating it yields CATSVRTSGSGDTQYF.

The rearrangement uses TRBV30 and TRBJ2-2; the match to TRBD1 covers 10 bases. The CDR3 contains 16 residues. The V and J ends lost 5 bases and 2 bases, in that order; junction bases with no gene match: 8. Germline V gene lookup returns CDR1 GTSNPN and CDR2 SVGIG (reference sequence). The CDR3 sequence is CAWGGTGDLNTGELFF. The DNA of the CDR3 is TGTGCCTGGGGGGGGACAGGGGACCTCAACACCGGGGAGCTGTTTTTT.

The chain combines TRBV11-2 with TRBJ1-5; no firm D call. The germline V gene has CDR1 SGHAT and CDR2 FQNNGV. V was shortened by 3 bases and J by 7 bases, with 10 bases between the two germline ends. This CDR3 has 13 residues. CDR3 amino acids: CASSLSAEQPQHF. The CDR3 coding sequence is TGTGCCAGCAGCTTGTCGGCGGAACAGCCCCAGCATTTT.

As regards this clone: This may arise from a read error, as a much more abundant clone is one base away. The chain couples TRBV5-4 to TRBJ2-7; 8 bases line up with TRBD2. V was clipped by 6 bases and J by 0 bases; unmatched bases: 8. The V gene's germline CDR1 is SGHNT and CDR2 YYREEE (reference sequence). The CDR3 is made up of 15 amino acids. Here the CDR3 reads CASIPAGASSYEQYF. The CDR3 DNA reads TGTGCCAGCATCCCAGCGGGGGCTAGCTCCTACGAGCAGTACTTC.

This clone was counted only a few times. The junction does not match germline at one end; this may be a read error. The V and J genes are TRBV20-1 and TRBJ2-5; 9 positions match TRBD2. Per the germline V gene, CDR1 is DFQATT and CDR2 is SNEGSKA (reference sequence). The CDR3 has 14 amino acids. The CDR3 sequence: CSAGEAGGQETQYF. The CDR3, as DNA: TGCAGTGCTGGAGAAGCGGGGGGTCAAGAGACCCAGTACTTC.

In this sample, this clone turned up a few times. The chain employs TRBV6-1 and TRBJ2-1, with 8 bases identical to TRBD1. Germline-derived CDR1 and CDR2 are MNHNS and SASEGT. The CDR3 consists of 12 residues. V shed 7 bases and J 6 bases; nucleotides not matched to a gene: 2. The CDR3 DNA sequence: TGTGCCAGCAAGGACAGGGTCAATGAGCAGTTCTTC. Translating it yields CASKDRVNEQFF.

This clone showed up just a few times. This chain connects TRBV12-3 or TRBV12-4 to TRBJ1-3, with D perhaps TRBD1 (5 bases). V was cut by 2 bases and J by 9 bases, with 11 bases left in between. There are 13 residues in the CDR3. The CDR3 protein is CASSLRGGTTIYF. CDR3 sequence (DNA): TGTGCCAGCAGTTTACGGGGGGGGACCACCATATATTTT.

This clone showed up just a few times. The chain uses TRBV11-2 and TRBJ2-1, with 9 positions matching TRBD2. V lost 5 bases to trimming and J lost 2 bases; unmatched junction nucleotides: 10. The germline CDR1 and CDR2 sequences are SGHAT and FQNNGV. The CDR3 runs to 17 residues. The CDR3 DNA is TGTGCCAGCAGCCTGAGAGGGGCGGGAGGGACCTACAATGAGCAGTTCTTC. Translating it yields CASSLRGAGGTYNEQFF.

This clone was found a few times. This sequence may be a read error, since a much larger clone differs from it by one base. The same CDR3 is also encoded by other DNA sequences in this sample. The genes are TRBV6-2 or TRBV6-3 and TRBJ2-7; TRBD1 might be the D (5 bases). CDR3 length equals 12 residues. Germline V CDR1 and CDR2: MNHEY, SVGEGT. Deletions cut 0 bases from V and 6 bases from J, with 6 bases between. The CDR3 region is CASSYSRGEQYF. The DNA of the CDR3 is TGTGCCAGCAGTTACTCTAGGGGCGAGCAGTACTTC.